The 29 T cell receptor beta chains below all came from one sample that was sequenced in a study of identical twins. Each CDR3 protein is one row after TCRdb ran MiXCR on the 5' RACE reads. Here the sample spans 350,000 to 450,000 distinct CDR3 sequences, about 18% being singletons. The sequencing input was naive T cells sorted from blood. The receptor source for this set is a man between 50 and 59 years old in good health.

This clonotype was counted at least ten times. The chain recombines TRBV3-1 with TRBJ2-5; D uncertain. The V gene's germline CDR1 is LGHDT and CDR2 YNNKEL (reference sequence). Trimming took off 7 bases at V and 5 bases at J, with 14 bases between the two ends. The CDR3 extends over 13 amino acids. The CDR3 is CASNRREVETQYF. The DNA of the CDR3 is TGTGCCAGCAACCGAAGGGAAGTGGAGACCCAGTACTTC.

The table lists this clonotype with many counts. CDR3 sequence (DNA): TGCGCCAGCAGCGTGTTAAGCCAAGAGACCCAGTACTTC. It encodes CASSVLSQETQYF. The chain recombines TRBV5-1 with TRBJ2-5; D is undetermined. V lost 4 bases and J 1 base, leaving 8 bases between the germline ends. Per germline, CDR1 SGHRS and CDR2 YFSETQ. The CDR3 has 13 amino acids.

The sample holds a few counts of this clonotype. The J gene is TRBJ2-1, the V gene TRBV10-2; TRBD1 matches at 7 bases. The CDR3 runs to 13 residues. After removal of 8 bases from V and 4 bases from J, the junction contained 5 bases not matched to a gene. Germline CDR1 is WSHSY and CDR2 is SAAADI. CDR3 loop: CASRDSVYNEQFF. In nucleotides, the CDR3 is TGCGCCAGCCGGGACAGCGTTTACAATGAGCAGTTCTTC.

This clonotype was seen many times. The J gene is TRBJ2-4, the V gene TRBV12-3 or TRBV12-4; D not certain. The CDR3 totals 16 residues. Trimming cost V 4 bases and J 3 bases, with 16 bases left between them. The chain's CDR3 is CASSWRPRESKNIQYF. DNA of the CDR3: TGTGCCAGCAGTTGGCGCCCCCGTGAGAGCAAAAACATTCAGTACTTC.

CDR3 protein: CASSYSLSGLTSYEQYF. CDR3 DNA sequence: TGTGCCAGCAGTTACTCTCTTTCCGGACTAACCTCCTACGAGCAGTACTTC. The chain is built from TRBV6-2 or TRBV6-3 and TRBJ2-7, with D perhaps matching TRBD2 (6 bases). Germline-derived CDR1 and CDR2 are MNHEY and SVGEGT. Trimming stripped 0 bases from V and 0 bases from J, with 15 bases between. The CDR3 length is 17 residues.

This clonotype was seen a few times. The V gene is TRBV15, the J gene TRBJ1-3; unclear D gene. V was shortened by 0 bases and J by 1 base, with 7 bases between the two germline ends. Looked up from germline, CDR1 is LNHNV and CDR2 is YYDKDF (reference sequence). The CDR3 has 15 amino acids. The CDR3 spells CATSRDGASGNTIYF. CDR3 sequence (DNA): TGTGCCACCAGCAGAGACGGCGCATCTGGAAACACCATATATTTT.

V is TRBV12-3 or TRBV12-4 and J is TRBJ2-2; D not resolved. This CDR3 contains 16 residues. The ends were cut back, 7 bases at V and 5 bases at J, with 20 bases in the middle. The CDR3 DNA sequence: TGTGCCAGCAACCCTTTCGTAGGGCAGAGGACCGGGGAGCTGTTTTTT. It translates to CASNPFVGQRTGELFF.

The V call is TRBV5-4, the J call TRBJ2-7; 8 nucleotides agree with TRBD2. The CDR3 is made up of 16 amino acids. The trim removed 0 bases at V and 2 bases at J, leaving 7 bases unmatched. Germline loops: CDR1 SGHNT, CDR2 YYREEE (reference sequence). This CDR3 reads CASSLEPAGAPYEQYF. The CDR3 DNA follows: TGTGCCAGCAGCTTGGAGCCAGCGGGGGCCCCCTACGAGCAGTACTTC.

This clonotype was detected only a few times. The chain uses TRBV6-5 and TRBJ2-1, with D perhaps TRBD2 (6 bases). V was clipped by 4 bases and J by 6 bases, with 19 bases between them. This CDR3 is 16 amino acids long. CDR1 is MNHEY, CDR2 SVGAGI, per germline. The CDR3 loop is CASSSHRDSLSNEQFF. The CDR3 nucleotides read TGTGCCAGCAGTTCACATCGGGACTCCTTAAGCAATGAGCAGTTCTTC.

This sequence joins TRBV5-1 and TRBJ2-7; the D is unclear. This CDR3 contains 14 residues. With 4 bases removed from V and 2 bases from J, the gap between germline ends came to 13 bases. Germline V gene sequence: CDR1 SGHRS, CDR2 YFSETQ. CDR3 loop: CASSLPDGPYEQYF. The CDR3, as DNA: TGCGCCAGCAGCCTACCGGACGGCCCCTACGAGCAGTACTTC.

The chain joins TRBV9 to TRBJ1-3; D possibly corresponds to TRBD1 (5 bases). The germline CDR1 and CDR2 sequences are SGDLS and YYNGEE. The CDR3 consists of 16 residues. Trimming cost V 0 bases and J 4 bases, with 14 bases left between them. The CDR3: CASSVDPGRPGNTIYF. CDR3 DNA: TGTGCCAGCAGCGTAGACCCAGGGCGTCCCGGAAACACCATATATTTT.

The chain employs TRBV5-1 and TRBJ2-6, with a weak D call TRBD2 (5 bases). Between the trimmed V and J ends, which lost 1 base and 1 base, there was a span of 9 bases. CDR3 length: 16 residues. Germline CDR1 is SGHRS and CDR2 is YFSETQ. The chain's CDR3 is CASSLNSGSGANVLTF. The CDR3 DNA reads TGCGCCAGCAGCTTGAATTCGGGGTCTGGGGCCAACGTCCTGACTTTC.

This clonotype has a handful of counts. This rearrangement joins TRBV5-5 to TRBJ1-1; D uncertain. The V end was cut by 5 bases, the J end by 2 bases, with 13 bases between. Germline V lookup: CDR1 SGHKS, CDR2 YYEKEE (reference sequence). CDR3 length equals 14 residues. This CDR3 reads CASSPLSANTEAFF. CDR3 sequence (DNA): TGTGCCAGCAGTCCTCTTAGCGCCAACACTGAAGCTTTCTTT.

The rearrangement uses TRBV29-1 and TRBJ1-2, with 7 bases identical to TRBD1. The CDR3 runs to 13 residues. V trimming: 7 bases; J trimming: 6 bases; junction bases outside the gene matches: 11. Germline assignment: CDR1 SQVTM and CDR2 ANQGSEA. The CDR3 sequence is CSGSRQGSDGYTF. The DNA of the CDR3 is TGCAGCGGCTCGAGACAGGGTAGCGATGGCTACACCTTC.

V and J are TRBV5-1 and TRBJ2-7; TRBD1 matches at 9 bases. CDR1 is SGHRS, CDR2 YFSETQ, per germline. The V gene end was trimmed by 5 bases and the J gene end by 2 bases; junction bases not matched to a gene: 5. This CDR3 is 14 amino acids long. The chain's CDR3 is CASRLQGAAYEQYF. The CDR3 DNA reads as TGCGCCAGCAGACTACAGGGGGCGGCCTACGAGCAGTACTTC.

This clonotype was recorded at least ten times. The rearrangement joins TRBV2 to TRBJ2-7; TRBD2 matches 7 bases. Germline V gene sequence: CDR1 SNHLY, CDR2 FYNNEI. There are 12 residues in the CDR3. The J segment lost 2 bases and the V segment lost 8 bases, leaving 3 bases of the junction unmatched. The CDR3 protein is CASLGGTYEQYF. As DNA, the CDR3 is TGTGCCAGCTTGGGAGGGACCTACGAGCAGTACTTC.

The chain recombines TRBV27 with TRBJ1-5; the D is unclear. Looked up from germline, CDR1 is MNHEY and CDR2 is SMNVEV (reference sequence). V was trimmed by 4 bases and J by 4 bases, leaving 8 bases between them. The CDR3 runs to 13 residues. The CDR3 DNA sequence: TGTGCCAGCAGTTGGAGTGGGAATCAGCCCCAGCATTTT. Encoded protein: CASSWSGNQPQHF.

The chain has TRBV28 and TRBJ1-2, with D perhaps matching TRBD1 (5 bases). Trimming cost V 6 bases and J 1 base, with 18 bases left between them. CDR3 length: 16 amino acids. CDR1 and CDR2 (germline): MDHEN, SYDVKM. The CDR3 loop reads CASRKTGTVLNYGYTF. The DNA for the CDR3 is TGTGCCAGCAGGAAGACCGGGACCGTCCTTAACTATGGCTACACCTTC.

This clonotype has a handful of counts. The CDR3 sequence: CASSDPSQGVNTGELFF. CDR3 DNA: TGTGCCAGCAGTGACCCTTCGCAGGGGGTTAACACCGGGGAGCTGTTTTTT. The chain links TRBV2 to TRBJ2-2, with 7 bases lining up with TRBD1. J was trimmed by 2 bases and V by 3 bases; bases with no gene match: 9. Per germline, CDR1 SNHLY and CDR2 FYNNEI. The CDR3 loop spans 17 amino acids.

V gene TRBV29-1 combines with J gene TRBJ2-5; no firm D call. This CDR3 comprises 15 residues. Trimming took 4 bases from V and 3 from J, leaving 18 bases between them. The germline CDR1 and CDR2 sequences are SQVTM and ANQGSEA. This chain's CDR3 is CSVGPQQLIKETQYF. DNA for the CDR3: TGCAGCGTTGGTCCCCAGCAACTAATAAAAGAGACCCAGTACTTC.

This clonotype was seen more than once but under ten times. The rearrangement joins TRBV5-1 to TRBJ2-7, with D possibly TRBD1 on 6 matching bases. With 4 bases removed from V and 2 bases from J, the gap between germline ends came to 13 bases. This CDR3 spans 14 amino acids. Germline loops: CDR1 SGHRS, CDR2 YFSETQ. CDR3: CASSADREPYEQYF. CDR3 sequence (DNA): TGCGCCAGCAGCGCGGACAGAGAACCCTACGAGCAGTACTTC. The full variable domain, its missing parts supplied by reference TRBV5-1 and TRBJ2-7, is KAGVTQTPRYLIKTRGQQVTLSCSPISGHRSVSWYQQTPGQGLQFLFEYFSETQRNKGNFPGRFSGRQFSNSRSEMNVSTLELGDSALYLCASSADREPYEQYFGPGTRLTVT.

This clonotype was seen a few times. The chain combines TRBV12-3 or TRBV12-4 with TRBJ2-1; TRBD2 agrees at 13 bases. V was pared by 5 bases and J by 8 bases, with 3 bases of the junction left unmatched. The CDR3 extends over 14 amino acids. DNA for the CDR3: TGTGCCAGCAGTACTAGCGGGAGGGTCGATGAGCAGTTCTTC. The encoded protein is CASSTSGRVDEQFF.

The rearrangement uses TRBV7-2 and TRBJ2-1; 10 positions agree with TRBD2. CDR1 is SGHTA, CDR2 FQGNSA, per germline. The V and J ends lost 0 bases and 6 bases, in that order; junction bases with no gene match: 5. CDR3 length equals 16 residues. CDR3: CASSLARLAGVNEQFF. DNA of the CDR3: TGTGCCAGCAGCTTAGCTAGGCTAGCGGGGGTCAATGAGCAGTTCTTC. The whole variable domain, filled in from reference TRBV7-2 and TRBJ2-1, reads GAGVSQSPSNKVTEKGKDVELRCDPISGHTALYWYRQSLGQGLEFLIYFQGNSAPDKSGLPSDRFSAERTGGSVSTLTIQRTQQEDSAVYLCASSLARLAGVNEQFFGPGTRLTVL.

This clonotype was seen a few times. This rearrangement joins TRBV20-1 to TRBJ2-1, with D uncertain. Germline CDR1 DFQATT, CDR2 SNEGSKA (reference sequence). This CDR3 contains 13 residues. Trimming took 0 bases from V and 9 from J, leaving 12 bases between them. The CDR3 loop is CSARDLGFPEQFF. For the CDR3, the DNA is TGCAGTGCTAGAGATTTGGGGTTCCCTGAGCAGTTCTTC.

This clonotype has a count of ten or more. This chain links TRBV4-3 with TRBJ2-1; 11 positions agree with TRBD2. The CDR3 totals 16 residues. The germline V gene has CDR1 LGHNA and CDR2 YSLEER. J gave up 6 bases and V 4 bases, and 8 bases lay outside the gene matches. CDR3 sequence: CASSRTLAGAFNEQFF. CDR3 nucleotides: TGCGCCAGCAGCCGAACACTAGCGGGGGCCTTCAATGAGCAGTTCTTC.

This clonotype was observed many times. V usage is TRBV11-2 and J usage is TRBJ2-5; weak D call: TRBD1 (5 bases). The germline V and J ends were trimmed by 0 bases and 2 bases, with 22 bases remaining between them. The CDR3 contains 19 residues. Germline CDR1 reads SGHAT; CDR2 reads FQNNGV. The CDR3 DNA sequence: TGTGCCAGCAGCTTAGATTTGCCCGACAGACAGCAAATTCAAGAGACCCAGTACTTC. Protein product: CASSLDLPDRQQIQETQYF.

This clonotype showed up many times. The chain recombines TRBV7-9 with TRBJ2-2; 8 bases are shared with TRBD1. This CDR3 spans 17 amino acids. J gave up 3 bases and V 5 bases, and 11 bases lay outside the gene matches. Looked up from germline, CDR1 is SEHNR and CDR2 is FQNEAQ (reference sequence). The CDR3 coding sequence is TGTGCCAGCAGCCCCAGGGGGCTCGTTGATTACACCGGGGAGCTGTTTTTT. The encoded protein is CASSPRGLVDYTGELFF.

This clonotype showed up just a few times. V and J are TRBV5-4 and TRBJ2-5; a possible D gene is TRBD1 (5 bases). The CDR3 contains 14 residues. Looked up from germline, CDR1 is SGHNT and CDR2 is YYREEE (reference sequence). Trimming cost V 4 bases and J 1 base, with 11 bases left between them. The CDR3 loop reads CASSLQDIQETQYF. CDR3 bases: TGTGCCAGCAGCCTACAGGACATCCAAGAGACCCAGTACTTC.

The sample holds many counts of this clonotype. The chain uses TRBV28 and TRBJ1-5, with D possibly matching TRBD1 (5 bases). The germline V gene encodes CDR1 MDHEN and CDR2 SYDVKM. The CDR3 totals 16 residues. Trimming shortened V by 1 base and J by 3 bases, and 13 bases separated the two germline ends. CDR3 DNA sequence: TGTGCCAGCAGTTTATCGGGGGACGGTTCCAATCAGCCCCAGCATTTT. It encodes CASSLSGDGSNQPQHF.